This T cell receptor beta chain was sequenced in a study of tumor and adjacent non-tumor tissue in lung cancer. Across the study: The cohort had 12 adenocarcinoma, a couple of squamous cell and 1 small cell patients. Study-wide findings and caveats: Significantly higher TCR diversity was found in tumor than normal lung. Patients with more diverse tumor TCRs had worse survival.

Germline lookup yields CDR1 SGHVS and CDR2 FQNEAQ. The CDR3 covers 14 residues. Trimming left V 5 bases short and J 0 bases short, with 7 bases between. This sample's RNA came from whole unsorted tissue. More than 3 cm separated this lung sample from the edge of the tumor. Chemotherapy-naive patients with new lung cancer underwent thoracic surgery in China, August–November 2014. The library came from three nested PCR rounds adapted from ARM-PCR protocols. TCRdb reprocessed the multiplex PCR reads via MiXCR and lists one record per CDR3 protein. The sample holds 40,000 to 55,000 distinct CDR3 sequences, 70% to 80% seen once. This clonotype has at least ten counts. The antigen remains unidentified.

This TCR was recovered from an older woman with non-small cell lung cancer. The rearrangement links TRBV7-8 to TRBJ1-4, with D hard to call. The sequenced sample consisted of distant non-tumor lung tissue. CDR3 residues: CASSATATNEKLFF. In DNA, the CDR3 is TGTGCCAGCAGCGCCACAGCAACTAATGAAAAACTGTTTTTT.